A single T cell receptor beta chain is shown here with its context. This clone has only one observation. Its antigen is unknown. There are no base qualities to consult, and no much larger clone falls within one base. This sample stems from a study of human thymus T cells (dated by TCRdb to about 2020). A note on the overall study: The study characterized TCR alpha and beta repertoires from eight infant thymus samples and a few related peripheral blood samples. The infant donors were roughly 7 to 244 days old, and the cohort included six males and two females. What the research found in general, with its limitations: Usage of V and J gene segments appeared to be biased in both the thymic and the peripheral blood repertoires. On average, about 800,000 unique TCRB clonotypes were obtained from thymus samples, compared with roughly 84,000 from blood samples.

From the cysteine through the phenylalanine, the CDR3 covers 14 amino acids. The only DNA kept is the CDR3, 42 bases in frame from the first base. V is cut by 8 bases and J by 3 bases, and the space between the germline ends is 17 bases. CDR1 WNHNN and CDR2 SYGVQD were looked up in the germline V gene (reference sequence). Donors were immunologically healthy infants undergoing open corrective cardiac surgery for congenital heart defects in Finland. During surgery, a small roughly 0.45-1 mL aliquot of peripheral blood was collected from four of the eight donors. Genomic DNA from blood samples was extracted from all available leukocytes rather than from a fixed cell number. ACK lysis buffer was used to remove erythrocytes from blood, and the leukocytes were stored at -70 degrees C as pellets. A QIAsymphony instrument was used to extract genomic DNA from frozen cell pellets. The immunoSEQ multiplex PCR assay was used to amplify the TCRB and TCRAD loci from a standardized quantity of quality-controlled genomic DNA. Amplicons spanned the V(D)J region at a length sufficient to cover the CDR3 and identify V and J genes. Amplicon sequencing was performed on an Illumina platform through the commercial immunoSEQ service. The source study handled its data this way. Primer bias and sequencing errors were corrected as previously described, and TCRAD and TCRB were defined on the basis of the IMGT database. The repertoires were analysed using immunoSEQ Analyzer 3.0 and VDJTools for basic statistics, V/J segment usage, diversity estimates, rarefaction and pairwise overlap. To estimate diversity, the Chao1, ChaoE, Efron-Thisted, Shannon and inverse Simpson indices were applied, and diversity was also estimated on datasets down-sampled to the smallest sample. Repertoire overlap was assessed by strict matching of CDR3 nucleotide sequence, V gene and J gene, and clustering was done by Jaccard-based multidimensional scaling. Imported from immuneACCESS, the table was reduced by TCRdb to in-frame sequences with V and J called. These copies leave out some clones; in studies compared against another copy, an unresolved V gene accounts for under half, and the cause of the remainder is not known. V and J calls and clone size are as listed in that table; D and trimming were resolved from the DNA. This sample comprises about 60,000 clones, approximately 95% of them detected only once. The ten biggest clones cover over 5% of the sample.

Specimen: blood. Recombination joined TRBV10-1 with TRBJ2-7; the D segment could be TRBD1, given 6 matching bases. The sequence was obtained from a boy in the first two years of life with a congenital heart defect but otherwise immunologically healthy. The DNA sequence is TGCGCCAGCTTGGGCAGGGGCATCCGCTACGAGCAGTACTTC. Its amino acids are CASLGRGIRYEQYF.